The sequence of this TCR beta chain was determined in a study of T cells in Graves' hyperthyroidism and ophthalmopathy. Across the whole study: Sampling of peripheral blood happened at initial diagnosis, prior to any treatment. Study results and caveats: Ophthalmopathy and stable hyperthyroidism were told apart by a 13 V-J model.

Researchers amplified the TCR beta CDR3 regions from RNA transcripts. An initial round of RT-PCR targeting the TCR CDR3 relied on the HTBI primer set. TCRdb re-called the multiplex PCR reads through MiXCR, storing one row per CDR3 protein. The sample yields around 420,000 distinct CDR3 sequences, around 13% seen once. The germline V gene encodes CDR1 SGHRS and CDR2 YFSETQ. CDR3 length: 15 residues. The ends were cut back, 9 bases at V and 4 bases at J, with 20 bases in the middle. The sample holds many counts of this clonotype. Its target is not known. Patients between 18 and 65 years old had hyperthyroidism, newly diagnosed and lasting under 2 months. Thyroid ultrasound, orbital computed tomography, clinical symptoms, and serum thyroxine and TRAb underpinned diagnoses.

Sequenced sample: blood. The V gene is TRBV5-1, the J gene TRBJ2-1, with a weak D call TRBD2 (6 bases). The sequence was obtained from a young woman with Graves' hyperthyroidism. The CDR3: CAISESPGAYNEQFF. In DNA form, the CDR3 reads TGCGCCATCTCCGAATCCCCGGGAGCATACAATGAGCAGTTCTTC. Supplemented by reference TRBV5-1 and TRBJ2-1, the full variable domain reads KAGVTQTPRYLIKTRGQQVTLSCSPISGHRSVSWYQQTPGQGLQFLFEYFSETQRNKGNFPGRFSGRQFSNSRSEMNVSTLELGDSALYLCAISESPGAYNEQFFGPGTRLTVL.